A selection of T cell receptor beta chains follows, all from one sample in a study of shared clonotypes between healthy human individuals. The table came from immunoSEQ multiplex PCR; TCRdb's copy has only in-frame clones and leaves some out. Of hundreds of thousands of clones listed, just over 75% are singletons. Material: PBMCs. These receptors were obtained from a woman in her thirties or forties in good health. Some clones in this sample may be carry-over from other donors' samples. Both conserved end residues are trimmed from each CDR3. Fields, in order: CDR3 protein, D gene, J gene, V gene. The D gene is left open where the match is weak.

CDR3aa: AWSGRSNQPQH
d_gene: .
j_gene: TRBJ1-5
v_gene: TRBV30

CDR3aa: ASSQPGLENEQY
d_gene: TRBD2
j_gene: TRBJ2-7
v_gene: TRBV6-5

CDR3aa: ASSDLRNEQF
d_gene: .
j_gene: TRBJ2-1
v_gene: TRBV18

CDR3aa: ASSPTAGTGREQY
d_gene: TRBD1
j_gene: TRBJ2-7
v_gene: TRBV7-2

CDR3aa: ASSRSSSDTQY
d_gene: .
j_gene: TRBJ2-3
v_gene: TRBV18

CDR3aa: ASSLTQGPTGPEQY
d_gene: .
j_gene: TRBJ2-7
v_gene: TRBV7-3

CDR3aa: ASSLVGGSTDTQY
d_gene: TRBD2
j_gene: TRBJ2-3
v_gene: TRBV5-1

CDR3aa: ASSLLAGGISEQF
d_gene: TRBD2
j_gene: TRBJ2-1
v_gene: TRBV5-6

CDR3aa: SVVRGSSTDTQY
d_gene: .
j_gene: TRBJ2-3
v_gene: TRBV29-1

CDR3aa: AISEVGQGEEPLH
d_gene: TRBD1
j_gene: TRBJ1-6
v_gene: TRBV10-3

CDR3aa: ATSRGKGSNTGELF
d_gene: .
j_gene: TRBJ2-2
v_gene: TRBV15

CDR3aa: ASSERSAGVTDTQY
d_gene: TRBD2
j_gene: TRBJ2-3
v_gene: TRBV2

CDR3aa: ATSRGTSGYYEQY
d_gene: TRBD2
j_gene: TRBJ2-7
v_gene: TRBV15

CDR3aa: ASSLGGTSGNIQY
d_gene: TRBD2
j_gene: TRBJ2-4
v_gene: TRBV5-4

CDR3aa: ASSPYYLQDNYGYT
d_gene: .
j_gene: TRBJ1-2
v_gene: TRBV7-9

CDR3aa: ASSPNPGPGANVLT
d_gene: .
j_gene: TRBJ2-6
v_gene: TRBV18

CDR3aa: ASSSLTSGRAVIRSTDTQY
d_gene: TRBD2
j_gene: TRBJ2-3
v_gene: TRBV7-8

CDR3aa: ASHGVGTEAF
d_gene: .
j_gene: TRBJ1-1
v_gene: TRBV6-5

CDR3aa: ASSPPSAADTQY
d_gene: .
j_gene: TRBJ2-3
v_gene: TRBV18

CDR3aa: ASSRQNYGYT
d_gene: .
j_gene: TRBJ1-2
v_gene: TRBV28

CDR3aa: ASRRSLTGSSYEQY
d_gene: TRBD1
j_gene: TRBJ2-7
v_gene: TRBV19

CDR3aa: SGRNTGELF
d_gene: .
j_gene: TRBJ2-2
v_gene: TRBV29-1

CDR3aa: ASRDALGKGNEQF
d_gene: .
j_gene: TRBJ2-1
v_gene: TRBV4-1

CDR3aa: ASRTNRGETEAF
d_gene: TRBD1
j_gene: TRBJ1-1
v_gene: TRBV10-2

CDR3aa: SVQEANYGYT
d_gene: .
j_gene: TRBJ1-2
v_gene: TRBV29-1

CDR3aa: SVEVAGSPGLYGYT
d_gene: .
j_gene: TRBJ1-2
v_gene: TRBV29-1

CDR3aa: ARDQNAPGANVLT
d_gene: .
j_gene: TRBJ2-6
v_gene: TRBV21-1

CDR3aa: ASSLAGGYNEQF
d_gene: TRBD2
j_gene: TRBJ2-1
v_gene: TRBV18

CDR3aa: ASSYTSAGANVLT
d_gene: .
j_gene: TRBJ2-6
v_gene: TRBV13

CDR3aa: ATLGTLDYGYT
d_gene: .
j_gene: TRBJ1-2
v_gene: TRBV28

CDR3aa: AWSVPRGPGDTIY
d_gene: .
j_gene: TRBJ1-3
v_gene: TRBV30

CDR3aa: ASSETTAGGTEAF
d_gene: TRBD1
j_gene: TRBJ1-1
v_gene: TRBV10-2

CDR3aa: ASTLQGALEAF
d_gene: TRBD1
j_gene: TRBJ1-1
v_gene: TRBV2

CDR3aa: AWSPRGETQY
d_gene: .
j_gene: TRBJ2-5
v_gene: TRBV30

CDR3aa: ASSSNPTGGALSTDTQY
d_gene: TRBD1
j_gene: TRBJ2-3
v_gene: TRBV5-1

CDR3aa: ASSSRPPAQETQY
d_gene: .
j_gene: TRBJ2-5
v_gene: TRBV28

CDR3aa: ASSKGAGNMNTEAF
d_gene: .
j_gene: TRBJ1-1
v_gene: TRBV19

CDR3aa: ASSLTPDSRGAF
d_gene: .
j_gene: TRBJ1-1
v_gene: TRBV7-3

CDR3aa: ASSLGPSNQPQH
d_gene: .
j_gene: TRBJ1-5
v_gene: TRBV7-8

CDR3aa: ASSPWGERWF
d_gene: .
j_gene: TRBJ2-1
v_gene: TRBV5-1

CDR3aa: ASSQAGGNTEAF
d_gene: .
j_gene: TRBJ1-1
v_gene: TRBV4-2

CDR3aa: ASSPLGQGGNTIY
d_gene: TRBD1
j_gene: TRBJ1-3
v_gene: TRBV4-2

CDR3aa: ASSLNSGSTDTQY
d_gene: .
j_gene: TRBJ2-3
v_gene: TRBV11-2

CDR3aa: ASSSLGLAGTYEQY
d_gene: TRBD2
j_gene: TRBJ2-7
v_gene: TRBV7-8

CDR3aa: ASSPGLGSYEQY
d_gene: TRBD2
j_gene: TRBJ2-7
v_gene: TRBV4-3

CDR3aa: ASSFSTGPQY
d_gene: TRBD1
j_gene: TRBJ2-3
v_gene: TRBV28

CDR3aa: ATSRDPNREREQY
d_gene: .
j_gene: TRBJ2-7
v_gene: TRBV15

CDR3aa: ASSPLSTGGTDTQY
d_gene: .
j_gene: TRBJ2-3
v_gene: TRBV6-6

CDR3aa: ASSYSGPKLGDTQY
d_gene: .
j_gene: TRBJ2-3
v_gene: TRBV6-5

CDR3aa: ASNLPDRGNTEAF
d_gene: TRBD1
j_gene: TRBJ1-1
v_gene: TRBV6-6

CDR3aa: AWRGQGAGELF
d_gene: TRBD1
j_gene: TRBJ2-2
v_gene: TRBV30

CDR3aa: ASRKAQTGTSEV
d_gene: TRBD2
j_gene: TRBJ2-1
v_gene: TRBV27

CDR3aa: ASSNGPKLVPSTDTQY
d_gene: .
j_gene: TRBJ2-3
v_gene: TRBV21-1

CDR3aa: AWIPGADTEAF
d_gene: .
j_gene: TRBJ1-1
v_gene: TRBV30

CDR3aa: ASSSLSRGTEAF
d_gene: .
j_gene: TRBJ1-1
v_gene: TRBV27

CDR3aa: ASSSGLFEAF
d_gene: .
j_gene: TRBJ1-1
v_gene: TRBV7-9